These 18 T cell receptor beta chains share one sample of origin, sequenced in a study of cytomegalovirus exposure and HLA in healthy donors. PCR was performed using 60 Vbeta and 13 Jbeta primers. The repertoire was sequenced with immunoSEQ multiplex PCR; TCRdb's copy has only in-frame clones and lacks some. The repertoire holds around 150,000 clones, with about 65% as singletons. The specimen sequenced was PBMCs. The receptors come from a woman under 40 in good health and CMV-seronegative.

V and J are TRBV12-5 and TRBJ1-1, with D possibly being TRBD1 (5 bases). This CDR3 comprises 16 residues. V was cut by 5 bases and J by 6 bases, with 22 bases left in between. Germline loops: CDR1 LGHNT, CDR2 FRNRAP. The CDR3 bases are TGTGCTAGTGGTGCCGATGCAGGGATCTTGCTCCCTGAAGCTTTCTTT. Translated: CASGADAGILLPEAFF.

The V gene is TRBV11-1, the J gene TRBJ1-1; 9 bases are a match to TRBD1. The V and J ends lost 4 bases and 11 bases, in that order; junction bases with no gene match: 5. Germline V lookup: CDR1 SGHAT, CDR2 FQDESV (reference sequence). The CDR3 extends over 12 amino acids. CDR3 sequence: CASSSGQGTAFF. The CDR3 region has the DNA TGTGCCAGCAGCTCCGGACAGGGGACGGCTTTCTTT.

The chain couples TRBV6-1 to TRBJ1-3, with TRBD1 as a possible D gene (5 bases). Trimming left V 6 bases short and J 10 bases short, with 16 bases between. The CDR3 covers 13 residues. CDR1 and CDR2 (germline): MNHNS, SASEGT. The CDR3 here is CASRPDGGSTIYF. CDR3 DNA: TGTGCCAGCAGACCGGATGGGGGGTCGACCATATATTTT.

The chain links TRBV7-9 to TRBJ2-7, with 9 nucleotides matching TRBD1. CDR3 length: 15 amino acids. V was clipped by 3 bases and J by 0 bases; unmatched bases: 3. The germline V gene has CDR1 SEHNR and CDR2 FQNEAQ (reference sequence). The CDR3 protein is CASSFDRGGSYEQYF. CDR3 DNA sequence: TGTGCCAGCAGCTTCGACAGGGGGGGCTCCTACGAGCAGTACTTC.

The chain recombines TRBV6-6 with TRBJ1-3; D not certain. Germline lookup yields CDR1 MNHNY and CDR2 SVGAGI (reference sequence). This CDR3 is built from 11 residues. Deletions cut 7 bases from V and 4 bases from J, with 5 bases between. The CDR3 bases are TGTGCCAGCACCAGGGGAAACACCATATATTTT. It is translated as CASTRGNTIYF.

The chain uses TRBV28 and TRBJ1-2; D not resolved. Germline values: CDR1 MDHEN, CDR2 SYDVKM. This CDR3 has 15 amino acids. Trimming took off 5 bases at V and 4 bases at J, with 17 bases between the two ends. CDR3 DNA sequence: TGTGCCAGCAGTCTTCTACCGAAGGGAGCCTATGGCTACACCTTC. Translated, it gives CASSLLPKGAYGYTF.

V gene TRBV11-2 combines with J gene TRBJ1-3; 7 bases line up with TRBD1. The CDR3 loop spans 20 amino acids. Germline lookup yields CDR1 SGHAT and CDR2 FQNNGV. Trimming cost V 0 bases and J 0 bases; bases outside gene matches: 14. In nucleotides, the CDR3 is TGTGCCAGCAGCTTAGATATAGAACCGGGACAGCGCTACTCTGGAAACACCATATATTTT. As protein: CASSLDIEPGQRYSGNTIYF.

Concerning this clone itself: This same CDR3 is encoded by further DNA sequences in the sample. CDR3 bases: TGCGCCAGCAGCTTCGGGGGAAGCTCCTACGAGCAGTACTTC. It specifies CASSFGGSSYEQYF. J is TRBJ2-7 and V is TRBV5-1; maybe TRBD2 (6 bases). V was cut by 2 bases and J by 0 bases, with 9 bases left in between. The CDR3 covers 14 residues. CDR1 is SGHRS and CDR2 is YFSETQ in the germline V gene.

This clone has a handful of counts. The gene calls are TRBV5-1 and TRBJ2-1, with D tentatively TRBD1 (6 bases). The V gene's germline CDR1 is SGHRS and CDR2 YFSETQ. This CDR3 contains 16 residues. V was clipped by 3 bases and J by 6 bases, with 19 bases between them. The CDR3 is CASSSHGGLGSNEQFF. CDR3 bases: TGCGCCAGCAGCTCCCATGGGGGCCTGGGGAGCAATGAGCAGTTCTTC.

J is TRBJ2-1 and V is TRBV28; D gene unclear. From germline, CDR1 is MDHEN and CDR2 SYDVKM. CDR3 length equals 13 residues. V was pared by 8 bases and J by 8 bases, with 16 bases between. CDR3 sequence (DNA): TGTGCCAGCCACTCGAGGTGGGTCCATGAGCAGTTCTTC. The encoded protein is CASHSRWVHEQFF.

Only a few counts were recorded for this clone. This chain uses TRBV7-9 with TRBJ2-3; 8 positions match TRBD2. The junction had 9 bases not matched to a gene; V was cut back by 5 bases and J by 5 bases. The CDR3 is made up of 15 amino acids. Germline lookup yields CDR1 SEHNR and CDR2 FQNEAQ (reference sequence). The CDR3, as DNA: TGTGCCAGCAGCACCACACTAGCGGCAGGAGATACGCAGTATTTT. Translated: CASSTTLAAGDTQYF. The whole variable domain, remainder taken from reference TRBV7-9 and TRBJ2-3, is DTGVSQNPRHKITKRGQNVTFRCDPISEHNRLYWYRQTLGQGPEFLTYFQNEAQLEKSRLLSDRFSAERPKGSFSTLEIQRTEQGDSAMYLCASSTTLAAGDTQYFGPGTRLTVL.

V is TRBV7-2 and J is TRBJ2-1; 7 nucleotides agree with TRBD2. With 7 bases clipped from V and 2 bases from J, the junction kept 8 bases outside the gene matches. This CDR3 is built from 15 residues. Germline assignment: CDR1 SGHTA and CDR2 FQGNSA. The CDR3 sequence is CASTHYGGAYNEQFF. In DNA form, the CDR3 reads TGTGCCAGCACCCACTATGGGGGGGCCTACAATGAGCAGTTCTTC. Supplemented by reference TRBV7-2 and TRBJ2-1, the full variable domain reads GAGVSQSPSNKVTEKGKDVELRCDPISGHTALYWYRQSLGQGLEFLIYFQGNSAPDKSGLPSDRFSAERTGGSVSTLTIQRTQQEDSAVYLCASTHYGGAYNEQFFGPGTRLTVL.

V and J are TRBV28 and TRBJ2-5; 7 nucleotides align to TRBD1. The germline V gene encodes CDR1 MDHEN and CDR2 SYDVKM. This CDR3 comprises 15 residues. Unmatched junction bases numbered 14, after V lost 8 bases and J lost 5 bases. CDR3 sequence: CASARPQGLAETQYF. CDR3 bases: TGTGCCAGCGCCCGGCCACAGGGGCTGGCGGAGACCCAGTACTTC.

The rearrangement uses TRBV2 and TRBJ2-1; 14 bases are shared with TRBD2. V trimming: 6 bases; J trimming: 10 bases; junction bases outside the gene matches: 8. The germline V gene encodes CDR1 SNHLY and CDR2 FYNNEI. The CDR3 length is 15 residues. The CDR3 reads CASSLGLAGVVEQFF. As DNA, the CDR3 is TGTGCCAGCAGCTTGGGACTAGCGGGAGTAGTCGAGCAGTTCTTC.

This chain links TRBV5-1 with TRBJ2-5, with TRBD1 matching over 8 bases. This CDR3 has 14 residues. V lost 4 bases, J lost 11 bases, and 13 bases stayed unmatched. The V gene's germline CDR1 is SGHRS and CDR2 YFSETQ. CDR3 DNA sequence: TGCGCCAGCAGCCACCGGGGACAGGTAGAAGAGCAGTACTTC. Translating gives CASSHRGQVEEQYF. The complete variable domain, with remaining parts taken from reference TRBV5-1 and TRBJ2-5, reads KAGVTQTPRYLIKTRGQQVTLSCSPISGHRSVSWYQQTPGQGLQFLFEYFSETQRNKGNFPGRFSGRQFSNSRSEMNVSTLELGDSALYLCASSHRGQVEEQYFGPGTRLLVL.

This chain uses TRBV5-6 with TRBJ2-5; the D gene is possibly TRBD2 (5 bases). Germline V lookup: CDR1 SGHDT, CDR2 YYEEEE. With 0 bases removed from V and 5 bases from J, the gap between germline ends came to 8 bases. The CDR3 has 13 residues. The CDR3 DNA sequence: TGTGCCAGCAGCTTGGTTAGCGCGGAGACCCAGTACTTC. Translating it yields CASSLVSAETQYF.

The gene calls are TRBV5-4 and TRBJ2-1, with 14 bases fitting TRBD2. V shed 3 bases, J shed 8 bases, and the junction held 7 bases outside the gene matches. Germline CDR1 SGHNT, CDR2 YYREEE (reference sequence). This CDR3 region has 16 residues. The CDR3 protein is CASSSLTSGRGDEQFF. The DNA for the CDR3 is TGTGCCAGCAGCTCTTTGACTAGCGGGAGGGGGGATGAGCAGTTCTTC.

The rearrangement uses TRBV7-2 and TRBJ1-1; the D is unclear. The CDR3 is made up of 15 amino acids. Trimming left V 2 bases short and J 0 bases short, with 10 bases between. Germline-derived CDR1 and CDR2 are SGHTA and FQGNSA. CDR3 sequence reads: CASSLLGLLNTEAFF. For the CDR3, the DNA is TGTGCCAGCAGCTTATTAGGACTCTTGAACACTGAAGCTTTCTTT. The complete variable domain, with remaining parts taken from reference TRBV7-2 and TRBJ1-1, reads GAGVSQSPSNKVTEKGKDVELRCDPISGHTALYWYRQSLGQGLEFLIYFQGNSAPDKSGLPSDRFSAERTGGSVSTLTIQRTQQEDSAVYLCASSLLGLLNTEAFFGQGTRLTVV.